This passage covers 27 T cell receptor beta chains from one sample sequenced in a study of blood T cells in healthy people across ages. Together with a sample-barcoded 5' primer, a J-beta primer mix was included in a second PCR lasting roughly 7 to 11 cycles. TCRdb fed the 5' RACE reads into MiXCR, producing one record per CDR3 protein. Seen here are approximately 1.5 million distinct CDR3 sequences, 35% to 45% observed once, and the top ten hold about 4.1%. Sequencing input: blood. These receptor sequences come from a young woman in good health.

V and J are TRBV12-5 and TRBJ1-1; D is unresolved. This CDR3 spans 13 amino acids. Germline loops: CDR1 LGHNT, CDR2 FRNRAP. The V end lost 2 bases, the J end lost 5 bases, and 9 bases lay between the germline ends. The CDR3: CASGLRWETEAFF. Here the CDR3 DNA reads TGTGCTAGTGGTTTGAGATGGGAGACTGAAGCTTTCTTT.

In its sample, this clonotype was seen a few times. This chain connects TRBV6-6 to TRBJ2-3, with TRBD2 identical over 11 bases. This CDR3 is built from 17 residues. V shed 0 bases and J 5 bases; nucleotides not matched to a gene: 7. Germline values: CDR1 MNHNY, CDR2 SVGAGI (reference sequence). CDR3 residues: CASSYSPSGGRRDTQYF. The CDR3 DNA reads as TGTGCCAGCAGTTACTCGCCTAGCGGGGGGCGCAGAGATACGCAGTATTTT.

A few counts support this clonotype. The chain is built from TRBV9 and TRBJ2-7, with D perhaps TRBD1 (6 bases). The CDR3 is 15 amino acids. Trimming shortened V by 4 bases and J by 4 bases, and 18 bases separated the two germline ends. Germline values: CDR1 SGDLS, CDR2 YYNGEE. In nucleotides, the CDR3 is TGTGCCAGCAGCACCTCCGGGACACCAATTTACGAGCAGTACTTC. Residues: CASSTSGTPIYEQYF.

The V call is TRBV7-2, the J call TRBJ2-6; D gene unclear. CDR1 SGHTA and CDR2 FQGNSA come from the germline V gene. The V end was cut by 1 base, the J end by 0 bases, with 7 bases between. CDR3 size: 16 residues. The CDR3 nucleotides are TGTGCCAGCAGCTTAGTCCACGCCTCTGGGGCCAACGTCCTGACTTTC. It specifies CASSLVHASGANVLTF.

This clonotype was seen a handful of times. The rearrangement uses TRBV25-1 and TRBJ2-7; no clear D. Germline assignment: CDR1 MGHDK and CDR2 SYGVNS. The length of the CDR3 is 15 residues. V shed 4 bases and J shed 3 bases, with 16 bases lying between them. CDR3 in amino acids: CASSAAQTPHYEQYF. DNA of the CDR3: TGTGCCAGCAGTGCCGCACAGACACCGCACTACGAGCAGTACTTC.

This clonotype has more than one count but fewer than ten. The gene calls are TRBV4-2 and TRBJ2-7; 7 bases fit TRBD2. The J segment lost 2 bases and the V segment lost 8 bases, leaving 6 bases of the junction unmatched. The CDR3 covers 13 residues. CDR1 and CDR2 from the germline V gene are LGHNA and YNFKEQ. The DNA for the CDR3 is TGTGCCAGCTCCCATCGGGGGGCCTACGAGCAGTACTTC. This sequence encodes CASSHRGAYEQYF.

For the CDR3, the DNA is TGTGCCTGCTCAGGGGGACTAGTCAATCAGCCCCAGCATTTT. Residues: CACSGGLVNQPQHF. The J gene is TRBJ1-5, the V gene TRBV30, with 7 bases identical to TRBD1. Losses at the gene ends were 6 bases for V and 3 bases for J; bases not matched to a gene: 8. This CDR3 has 14 amino acids. Germline lookup yields CDR1 GTSNPN and CDR2 SVGIG (reference sequence).

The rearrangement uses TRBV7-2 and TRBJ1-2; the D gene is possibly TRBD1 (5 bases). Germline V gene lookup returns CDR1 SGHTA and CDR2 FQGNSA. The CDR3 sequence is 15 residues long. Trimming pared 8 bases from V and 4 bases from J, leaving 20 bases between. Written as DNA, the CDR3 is TGTGCCAGCGCTAACGGGGCGGACTCAGGCTATGGCTACACCTTC. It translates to CASANGADSGYGYTF.

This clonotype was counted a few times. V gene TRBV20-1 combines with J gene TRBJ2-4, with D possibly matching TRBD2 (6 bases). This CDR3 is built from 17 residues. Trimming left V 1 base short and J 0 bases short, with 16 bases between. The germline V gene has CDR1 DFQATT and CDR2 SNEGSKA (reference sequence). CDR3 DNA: TGCAGTGCTAGAGTCGGGAGCGAGACCTTAGCCAAAAACATTCAGTACTTC. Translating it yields CSARVGSETLAKNIQYF.

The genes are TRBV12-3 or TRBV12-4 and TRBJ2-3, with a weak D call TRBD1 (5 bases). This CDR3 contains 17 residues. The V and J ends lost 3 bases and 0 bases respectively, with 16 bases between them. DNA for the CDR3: TGTGCCAGCAGTTTCTCCCTACTGGGGCCTAGCACAGATACGCAGTATTTT. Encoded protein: CASSFSLLGPSTDTQYF.

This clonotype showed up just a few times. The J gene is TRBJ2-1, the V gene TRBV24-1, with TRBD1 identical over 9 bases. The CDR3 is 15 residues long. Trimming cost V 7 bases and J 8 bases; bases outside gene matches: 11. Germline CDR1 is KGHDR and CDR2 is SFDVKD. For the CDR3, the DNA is TGTGCCACCAGCAGACCGGGACAGGGTAGCCATGAGCAGTTCTTC. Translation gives CATSRPGQGSHEQFF.

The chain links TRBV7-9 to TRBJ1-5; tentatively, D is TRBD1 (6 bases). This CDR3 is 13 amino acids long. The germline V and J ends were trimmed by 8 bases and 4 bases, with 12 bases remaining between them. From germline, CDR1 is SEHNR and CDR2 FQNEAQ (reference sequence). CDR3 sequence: CASGGSGNQPQHF. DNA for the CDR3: TGTGCCAGCGGGGGCAGCGGTAATCAGCCCCAGCATTTT. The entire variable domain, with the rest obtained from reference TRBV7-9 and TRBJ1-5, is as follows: DTGVSQNPRHKITKRGQNVTFRCDPISEHNRLYWYRQTLGQGPEFLTYFQNEAQLEKSRLLSDRFSAERPKGSFSTLEIQRTEQGDSAMYLCASGGSGNQPQHFGDGTRLSIL.

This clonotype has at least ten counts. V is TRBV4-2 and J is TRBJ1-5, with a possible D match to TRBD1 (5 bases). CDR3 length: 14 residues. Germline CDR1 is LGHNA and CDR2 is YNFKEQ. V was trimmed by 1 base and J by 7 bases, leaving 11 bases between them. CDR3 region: CASSQVGEGQPQHF. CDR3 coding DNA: TGTGCCAGCAGCCAAGTAGGGGAAGGGCAGCCCCAGCATTTT.

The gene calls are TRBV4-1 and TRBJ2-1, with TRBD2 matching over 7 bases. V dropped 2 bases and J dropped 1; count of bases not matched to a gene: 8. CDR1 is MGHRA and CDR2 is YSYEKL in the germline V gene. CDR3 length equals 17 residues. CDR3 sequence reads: CASSQTPGLTSYNEQFF. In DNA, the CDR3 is TGCGCCAGCAGCCAAACCCCGGGACTAACATCCTACAATGAGCAGTTCTTC.

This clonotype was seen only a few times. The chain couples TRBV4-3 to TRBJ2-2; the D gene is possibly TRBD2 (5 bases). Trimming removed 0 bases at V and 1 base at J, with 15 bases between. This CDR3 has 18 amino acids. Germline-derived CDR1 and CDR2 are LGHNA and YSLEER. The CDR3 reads CASSQERVLAENTGELFF. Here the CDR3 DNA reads TGCGCCAGCAGCCAAGAGAGGGTGCTAGCTGAGAACACCGGGGAGCTGTTTTTT.

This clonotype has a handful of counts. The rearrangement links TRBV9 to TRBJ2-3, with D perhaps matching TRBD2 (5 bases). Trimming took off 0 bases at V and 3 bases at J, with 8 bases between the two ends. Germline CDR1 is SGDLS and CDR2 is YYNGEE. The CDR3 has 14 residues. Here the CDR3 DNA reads TGTGCCAGCAGCGTAGAGATAGCGACAGATACGCAGTATTTT. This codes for CASSVEIATDTQYF.

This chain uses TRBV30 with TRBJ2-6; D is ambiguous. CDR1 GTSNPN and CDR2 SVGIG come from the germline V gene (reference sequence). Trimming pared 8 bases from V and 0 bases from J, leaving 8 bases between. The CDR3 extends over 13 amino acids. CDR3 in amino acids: CAVSNSGANVLTF. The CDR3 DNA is TGTGCCGTTAGCAACTCTGGGGCCAACGTCCTGACTTTC.

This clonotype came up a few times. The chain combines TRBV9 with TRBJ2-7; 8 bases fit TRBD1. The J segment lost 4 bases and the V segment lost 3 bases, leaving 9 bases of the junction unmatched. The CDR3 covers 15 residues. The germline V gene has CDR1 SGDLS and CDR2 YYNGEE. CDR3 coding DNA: TGTGCCAGCAGCGCCACAGGGGGTCCCGAGTACGAGCAGTACTTC. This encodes CASSATGGPEYEQYF. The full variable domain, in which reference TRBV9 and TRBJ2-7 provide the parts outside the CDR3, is DSGVTQTPKHLITATGQRVTLRCSPRSGDLSVYWYQQSLDQGLQFLIQYYNGEERAKGNILERFSAQQFPDLHSELNLSSLELGDSALYFCASSATGGPEYEQYFGPGTRLTVT.

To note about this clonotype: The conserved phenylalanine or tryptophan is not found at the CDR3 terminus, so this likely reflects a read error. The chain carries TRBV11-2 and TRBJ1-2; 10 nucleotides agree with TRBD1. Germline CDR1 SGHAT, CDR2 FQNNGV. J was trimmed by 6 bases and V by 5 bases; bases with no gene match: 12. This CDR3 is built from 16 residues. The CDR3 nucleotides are TGTGCCAGCAGCCACATAAGGGGACAGGGGACCCATGGCTACACCGTC. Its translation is CASSHIRGQGTHGYTV.

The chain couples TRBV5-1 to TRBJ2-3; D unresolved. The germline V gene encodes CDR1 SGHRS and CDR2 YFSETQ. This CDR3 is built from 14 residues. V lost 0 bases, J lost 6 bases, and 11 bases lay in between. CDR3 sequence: CASSLAGPRDTQYF. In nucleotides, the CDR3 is TGCGCCAGCAGCTTGGCCGGCCCCAGGGATACGCAGTATTTT.

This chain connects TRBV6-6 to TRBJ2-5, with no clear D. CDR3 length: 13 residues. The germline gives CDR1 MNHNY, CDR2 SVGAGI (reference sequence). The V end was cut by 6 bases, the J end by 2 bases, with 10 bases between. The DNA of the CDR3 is TGTGCCAGCAGGCTCCCGGCGCAAGAGACCCAGTACTTC. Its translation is CASRLPAQETQYF.

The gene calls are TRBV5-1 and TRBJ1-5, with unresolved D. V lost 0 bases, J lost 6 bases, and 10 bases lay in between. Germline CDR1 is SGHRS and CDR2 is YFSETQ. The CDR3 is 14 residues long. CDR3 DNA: TGCGCCAGCAGCTTGGATGGGGTCAGTCAGCCCCAGCATTTT. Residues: CASSLDGVSQPQHF.

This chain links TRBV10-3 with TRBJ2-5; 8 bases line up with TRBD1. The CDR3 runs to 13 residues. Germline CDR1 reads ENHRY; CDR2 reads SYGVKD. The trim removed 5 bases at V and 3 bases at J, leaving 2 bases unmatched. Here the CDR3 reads CAISTTGEETQYF. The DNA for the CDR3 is TGTGCCATCAGTACGACAGGGGAAGAGACCCAGTACTTC.

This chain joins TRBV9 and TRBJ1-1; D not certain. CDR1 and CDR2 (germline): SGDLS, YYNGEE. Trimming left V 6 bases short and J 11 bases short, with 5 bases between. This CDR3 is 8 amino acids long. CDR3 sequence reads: CASIGAFF. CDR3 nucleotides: TGTGCCAGCATCGGTGCTTTCTTT.

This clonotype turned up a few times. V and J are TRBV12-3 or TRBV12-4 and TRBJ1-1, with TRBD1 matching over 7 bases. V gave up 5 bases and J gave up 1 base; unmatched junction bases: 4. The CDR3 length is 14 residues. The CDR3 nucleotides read TGTGCCAGCAGTACGACAGGGTGGAACACTGAAGCTTTCTTT. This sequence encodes CASSTTGWNTEAFF.

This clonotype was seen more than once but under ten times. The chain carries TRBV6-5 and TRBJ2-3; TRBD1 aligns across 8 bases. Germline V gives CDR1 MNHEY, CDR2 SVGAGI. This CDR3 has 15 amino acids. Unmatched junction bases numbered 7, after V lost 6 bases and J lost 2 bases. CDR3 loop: CASRRDRGNTDTQYF. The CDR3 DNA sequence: TGTGCCAGCAGGCGAGACAGGGGAAACACAGATACGCAGTATTTT.

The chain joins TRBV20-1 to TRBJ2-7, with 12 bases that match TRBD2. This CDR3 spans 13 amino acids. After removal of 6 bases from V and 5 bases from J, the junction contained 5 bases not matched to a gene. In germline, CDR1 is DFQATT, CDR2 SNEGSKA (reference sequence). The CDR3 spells CSALAGGFHEQYF. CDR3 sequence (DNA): TGCAGTGCCCTAGCGGGAGGGTTCCACGAGCAGTACTTC.